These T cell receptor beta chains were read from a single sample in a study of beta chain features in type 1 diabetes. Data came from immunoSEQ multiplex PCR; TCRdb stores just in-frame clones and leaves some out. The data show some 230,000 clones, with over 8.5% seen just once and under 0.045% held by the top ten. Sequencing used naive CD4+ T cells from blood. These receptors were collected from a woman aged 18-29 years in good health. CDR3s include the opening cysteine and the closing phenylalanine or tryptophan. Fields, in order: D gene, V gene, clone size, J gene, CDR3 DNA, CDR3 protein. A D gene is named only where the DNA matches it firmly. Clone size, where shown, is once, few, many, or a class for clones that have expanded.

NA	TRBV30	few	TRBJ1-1	TGTGCCTGGAGCCCAGGGGCTGAAGCTTTCTTT	CAWSPGAEAFF
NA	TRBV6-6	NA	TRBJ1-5	TGTGCCAGCAGTCAGGTGGGGAGGGCGGGAGGACAGCCCCAGCATTTT	CASSQVGRAGGQPQHF
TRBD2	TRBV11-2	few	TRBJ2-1	TGTGCCAGCAGCTCCCCGCCGACTAGCGGAGGCCTCTCCTACAATGAGCAGTTCTTC	CASSSPPTSGGLSYNEQFF
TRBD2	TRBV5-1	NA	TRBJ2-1	TGCGCCAGCAGCGCCGGGACTAGCGGGGGGGCCTACAATGAGCAGTTCTTC	CASSAGTSGGAYNEQFF
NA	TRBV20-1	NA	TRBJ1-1	TGCAGTGCTCGGGTGAACACTGAAGCTTTCTTT	CSARVNTEAFF
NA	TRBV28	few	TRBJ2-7	TGTGCCAGCAGTTTAGGTCAGTACGAGCAGTACTTC	CASSLGQYEQYF
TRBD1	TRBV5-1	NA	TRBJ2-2	TGCGCCAGCAGCGGGGACAGGCCCACCGGGGAGCTGTTTTTT	CASSGDRPTGELFF
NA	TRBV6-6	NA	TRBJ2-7	TGTGCCAGCAGTTACTCTCACTTGAGCTCCTACGAGCAGTACTTC	CASSYSHLSSYEQYF
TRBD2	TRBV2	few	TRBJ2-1	TGTGCCAGCAGTCGGACTAGCGGGTACTACAATGAGCAGTTCTTC	CASSRTSGYYNEQFF
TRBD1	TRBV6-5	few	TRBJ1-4	TGTGCCAGCAGGAGGACAGGGGAGTCTGAAAAACTGTTTTTT	CASRRTGESEKLFF
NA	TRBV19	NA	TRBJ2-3	TGTGCCAGTAGTTCCACGGGTTTCACAGATACGCAGTATTTT	CASSSTGFTDTQYF
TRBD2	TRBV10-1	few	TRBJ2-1	TGCGCCAGCAGTGGAGGGACTACCTCCAATGAGCAGTTCTTC	CASSGGTTSNEQFF
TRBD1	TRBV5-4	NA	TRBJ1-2	TGTGCCAGCAGTTATGGACAGGGTCGGCTTTATGGCTACACCTTC	CASSYGQGRLYGYTF
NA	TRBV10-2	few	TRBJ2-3	TGCGCCAGCAGTGACTTTGAGGTGACTAGCACAGATACGCAGTATTTT	CASSDFEVTSTDTQYF
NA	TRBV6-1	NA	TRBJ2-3	TGTGCCAGCAACCATCGGACTACCTTGGATACGCAGTATTTT	CASNHRTTLDTQYF
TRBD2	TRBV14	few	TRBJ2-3	TGTGCCAGCAGCCTGGGACTAGCTCTCGCAGATACGCAGTATTTT	CASSLGLALADTQYF
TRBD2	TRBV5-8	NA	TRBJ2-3	TGTGCCAGCAGCTTGGCGGGAGGGAGCACAGATACGCAGTATTTT	CASSLAGGSTDTQYF
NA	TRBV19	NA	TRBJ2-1	TGTGCCAGTAGTATAGCGGGACATACCCCCAATGAGCAGTTCTTC	CASSIAGHTPNEQFF
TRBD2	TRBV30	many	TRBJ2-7	TGTGCCTGGACCTTGAGAGCGGGAGGGAGGGAGCAGTACTTC	CAWTLRAGGREQYF
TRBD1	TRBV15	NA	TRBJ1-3	TGTGCCACCGGTCAGGGGGATGGAAACACCATATATTTT	CATGQGDGNTIYF
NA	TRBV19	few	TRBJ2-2	TGTGCCAGTAGTATAGGGACAGCCAGCGGGGAGCTGTTTTTT	CASSIGTASGELFF
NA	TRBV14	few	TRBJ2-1	TGTGCCAGCAGCCAAGGGCTAGCGTCCGGTGAGCAGTTCTTC	CASSQGLASGEQFF
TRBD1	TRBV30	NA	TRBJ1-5	TGTGCCTGGGGACAGGGGAACGATCAGCCCCAGCATTTT	CAWGQGNDQPQHF
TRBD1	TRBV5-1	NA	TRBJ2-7	TGCGCCAGCAGCTTGGCAGGACAGGGGGCGCCCCCCTACGAGCAGTACTTC	CASSLAGQGAPPYEQYF
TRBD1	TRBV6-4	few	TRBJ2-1	TGTGCCAGCAGTGAGACAGGGGAGGAGGGTACTGAGCAGTTCTTC	CASSETGEEGTEQFF
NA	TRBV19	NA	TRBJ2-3	TGTGCCACTAAGCGCGGGGGCAGGACAGATACGCAGTATTTT	CATKRGGRTDTQYF
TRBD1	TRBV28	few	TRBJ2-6	TGTGCCAGCAGCGCCGGGACAGGGGCCGCCGGGGCCAACGTCCTGACTTTC	CASSAGTGAAGANVLTF
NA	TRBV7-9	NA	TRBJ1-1	TGTGCCAGCAGGGGGGCGGTCACTGAAGCTTTCTTT	CASRGAVTEAFF
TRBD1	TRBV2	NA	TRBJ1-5	TGTGCCAGCAGGGACAGGGGGAGCCAGCCCCAGCATTTT	CASRDRGSQPQHF
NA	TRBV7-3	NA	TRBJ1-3	TGTGCCAGCAGCGCTCAGGGGAGCCCCGGAAACACCATATATTTT	CASSAQGSPGNTIYF
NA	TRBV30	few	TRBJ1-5	TGTGCCTGGACTCAGGGCAATCAGCCCCAGCATTTT	CAWTQGNQPQHF
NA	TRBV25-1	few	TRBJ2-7	TGTGCCAGCAGTGATTGGCCGTACGAGCAGTACTTC	CASSDWPYEQYF
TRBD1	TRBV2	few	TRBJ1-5	TGTGCCAGCCTCAGGGGGCATGGTCAGCCCCAGCATTTT	CASLRGHGQPQHF
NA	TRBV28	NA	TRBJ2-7	TGTGCCAGCACCCCAGACAAATCAGGGGTCCCCGAGCAGTACTTC	CASTPDKSGVPEQYF
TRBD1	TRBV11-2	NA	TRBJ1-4	TGTGCCAGCAGCTTGGGTCTCAGCGGACAGGGTAGGGTAAAACTGTTTTTT	CASSLGLSGQGRVKLFF
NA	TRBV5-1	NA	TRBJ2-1	TGCGCCAGCAGTTCGGCCGGAGGTTTGGAGCAGTTCTTC	CASSSAGGLEQFF
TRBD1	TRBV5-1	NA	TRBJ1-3	TGCGCCAGCAGCTTCCTCCGACAGGGCGATGGAAACACCATATATTTT	CASSFLRQGDGNTIYF
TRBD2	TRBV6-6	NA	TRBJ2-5	TGTGCCAGCAGTCCTTCCCGAGCGGGGCGGCGGGAGACCCAGTACTTC	CASSPSRAGRRETQYF
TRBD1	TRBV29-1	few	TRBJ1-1	TGCTTGGCTAGAGGGTCCGACAGGGGAATGAACACTGAAGCTTTCTTT	CLARGSDRGMNTEAFF
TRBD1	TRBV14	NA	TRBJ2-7	TGTGCCAGCAGCCAAGCTCCCGGGACAGGGGGAATCTACGAGCAGTACTTC	CASSQAPGTGGIYEQYF
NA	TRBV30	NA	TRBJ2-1	TGTGCCTGGGCGACGACAGGCTCGTACAATGAGCAGTTCTTC	CAWATTGSYNEQFF
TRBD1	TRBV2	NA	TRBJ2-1	TGTGCCAGCAGCGGAAACAGGGGGAGCTCCTACAATGAGCAGTTCTTC	CASSGNRGSSYNEQFF
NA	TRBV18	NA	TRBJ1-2	TGTGCCAGCTCACCACTGGAGGGTCACGGAGGCTACACCTTC	CASSPLEGHGGYTF
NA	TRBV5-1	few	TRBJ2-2	TGCGCCAGCAGCTTGGGACAGACCACCGGGGAGCTGTTTTTT	CASSLGQTTGELFF
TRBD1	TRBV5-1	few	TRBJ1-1	TGCGCCAGCAGCTTTGACAGGGGATTTATGAACACTGAAGCTTTCTTT	CASSFDRGFMNTEAFF
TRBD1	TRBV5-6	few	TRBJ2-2	TGTGCCAGCTATGGGACAGGGAATATCGGGGAGCTGTTTTTT	CASYGTGNIGELFF
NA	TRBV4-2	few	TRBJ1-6	TGTGCCAGCAGCCAAGAGTCGGGCTCCTATAATTCACCCCTCCACTTT	CASSQESGSYNSPLHF
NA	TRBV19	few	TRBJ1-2	TGTGCCAGTACCAGGACAGACTATGGCTACACCTTC	CASTRTDYGYTF
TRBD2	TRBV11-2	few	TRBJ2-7	TGTGCCAGCAGCCCAAGGACTAGCGGGAGGGCCTACGAGCAGTACTTC	CASSPRTSGRAYEQYF
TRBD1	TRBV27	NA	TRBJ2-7	TGTGCCAGCAGTTTTAGGACAGGTTCCTACGAGCAGTACTTC	CASSFRTGSYEQYF
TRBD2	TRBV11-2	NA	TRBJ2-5	TGTGCCAGCAGCCCCGCGACTAGCGGGGGGCAAGAGACCCAGTACTTC	CASSPATSGGQETQYF
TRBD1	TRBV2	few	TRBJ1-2	TGTGCCAGCAGTTTGGGACAGGGGTTGAGTGGCTACACCTTC	CASSLGQGLSGYTF
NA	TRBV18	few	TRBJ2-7	TGTGCCAGCTCACCACCGCAGGGATTCGAGCAGTACTTC	CASSPPQGFEQYF
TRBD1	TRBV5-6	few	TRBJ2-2	TGTGCCAGCAGCTTGGACAGGGGGCGTCGGACCGGGGAGCTGTTTTTT	CASSLDRGRRTGELFF